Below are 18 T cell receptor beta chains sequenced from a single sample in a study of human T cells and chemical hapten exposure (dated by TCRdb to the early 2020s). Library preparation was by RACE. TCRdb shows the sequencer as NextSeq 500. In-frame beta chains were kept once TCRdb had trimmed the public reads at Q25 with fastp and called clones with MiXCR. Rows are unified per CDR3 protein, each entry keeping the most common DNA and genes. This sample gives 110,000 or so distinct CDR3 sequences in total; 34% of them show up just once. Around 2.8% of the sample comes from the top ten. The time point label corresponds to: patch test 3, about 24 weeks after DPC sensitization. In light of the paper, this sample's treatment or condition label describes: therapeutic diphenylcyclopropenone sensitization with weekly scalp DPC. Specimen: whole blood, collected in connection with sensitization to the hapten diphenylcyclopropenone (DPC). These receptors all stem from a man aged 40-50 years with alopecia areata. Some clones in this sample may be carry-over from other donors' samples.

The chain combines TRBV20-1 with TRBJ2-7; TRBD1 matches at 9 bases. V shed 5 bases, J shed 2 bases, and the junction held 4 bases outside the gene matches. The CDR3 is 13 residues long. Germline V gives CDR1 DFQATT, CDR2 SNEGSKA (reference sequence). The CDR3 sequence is CSARTGVTYEQYF. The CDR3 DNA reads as TGCAGTGCTCGGACAGGGGTAACCTACGAGCAGTACTTC.

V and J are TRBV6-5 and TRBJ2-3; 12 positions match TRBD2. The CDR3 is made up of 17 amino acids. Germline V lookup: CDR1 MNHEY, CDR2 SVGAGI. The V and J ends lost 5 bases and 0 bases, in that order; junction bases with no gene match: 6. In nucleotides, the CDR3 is TGTGCCAGCAGTCGACAGGGGACTAGCGGGAGCACAGATACGCAGTATTTT. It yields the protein CASSRQGTSGSTDTQYF.

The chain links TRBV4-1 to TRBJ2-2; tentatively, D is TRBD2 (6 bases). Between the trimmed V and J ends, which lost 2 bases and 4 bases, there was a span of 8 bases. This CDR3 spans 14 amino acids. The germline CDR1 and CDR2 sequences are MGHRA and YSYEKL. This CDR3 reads CASSQRESTGELFF. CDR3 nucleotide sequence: TGCGCCAGCAGCCAACGGGAGAGCACCGGGGAGCTGTTTTTT.

The CDR3 spells CASSLGGNTDTQYF. CDR3 DNA sequence: TGTGCCAGTTCGCTCGGCGGTAACACAGATACGCAGTATTTT. The J gene is TRBJ2-3, the V gene TRBV3-1, with D uncertain. The germline V gene has CDR1 LGHDT and CDR2 YNNKEL (reference sequence). Between the trimmed V and J ends, which lost 9 bases and 2 bases, there was a span of 15 bases. The CDR3 runs 14 residues.

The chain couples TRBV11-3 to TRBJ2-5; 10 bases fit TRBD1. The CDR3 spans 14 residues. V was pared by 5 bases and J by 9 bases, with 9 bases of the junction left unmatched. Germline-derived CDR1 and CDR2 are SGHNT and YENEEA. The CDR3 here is CASSRDRGTGAQYF. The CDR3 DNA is TGTGCCAGCAGCAGGGACAGGGGAACGGGGGCCCAGTACTTC.

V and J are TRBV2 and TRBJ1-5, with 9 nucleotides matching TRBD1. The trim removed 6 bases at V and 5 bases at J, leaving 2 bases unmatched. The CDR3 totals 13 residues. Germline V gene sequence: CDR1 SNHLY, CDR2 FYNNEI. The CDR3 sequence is CASRGTGYQPQHF. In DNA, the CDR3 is TGTGCCAGCAGGGGGACAGGGTATCAGCCCCAGCATTTT.

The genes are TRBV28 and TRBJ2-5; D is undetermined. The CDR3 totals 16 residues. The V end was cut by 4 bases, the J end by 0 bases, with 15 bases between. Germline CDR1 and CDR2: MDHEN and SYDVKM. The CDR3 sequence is CASSSPLGSYQETQYF. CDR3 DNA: TGTGCCAGCAGTTCCCCTTTAGGCAGTTACCAAGAGACCCAGTACTTC.

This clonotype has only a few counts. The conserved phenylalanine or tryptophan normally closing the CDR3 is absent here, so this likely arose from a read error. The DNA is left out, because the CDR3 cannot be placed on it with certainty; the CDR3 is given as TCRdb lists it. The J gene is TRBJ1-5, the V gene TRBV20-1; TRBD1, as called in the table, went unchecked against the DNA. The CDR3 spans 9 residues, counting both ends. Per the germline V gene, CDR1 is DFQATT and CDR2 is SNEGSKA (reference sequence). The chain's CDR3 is CSAESQGNI.

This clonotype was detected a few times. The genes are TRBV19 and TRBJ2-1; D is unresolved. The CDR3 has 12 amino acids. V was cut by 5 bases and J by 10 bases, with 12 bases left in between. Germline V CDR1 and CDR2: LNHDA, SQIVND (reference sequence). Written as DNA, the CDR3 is TGTGCCAGTAGTCACCGATCTATAGAGCAGTTCTTC. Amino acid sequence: CASSHRSIEQFF.

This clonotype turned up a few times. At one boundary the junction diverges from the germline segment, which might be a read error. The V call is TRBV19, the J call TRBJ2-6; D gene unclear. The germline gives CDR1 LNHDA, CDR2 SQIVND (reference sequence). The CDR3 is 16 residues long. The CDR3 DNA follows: TGTGTCAGTACCCGGGCCGCCAACTCTGGGGCCAACGTCCTGACTTTC. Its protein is CVSTRAANSGANVLTF.

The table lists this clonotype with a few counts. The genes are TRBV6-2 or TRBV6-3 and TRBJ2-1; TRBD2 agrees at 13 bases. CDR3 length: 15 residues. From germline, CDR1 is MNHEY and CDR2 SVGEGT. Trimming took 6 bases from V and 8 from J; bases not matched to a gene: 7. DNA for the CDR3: TGTGCCAGCAGCGGACTAGCGGGAGATCGCGATGAGCAGTTCTTC. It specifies CASSGLAGDRDEQFF.

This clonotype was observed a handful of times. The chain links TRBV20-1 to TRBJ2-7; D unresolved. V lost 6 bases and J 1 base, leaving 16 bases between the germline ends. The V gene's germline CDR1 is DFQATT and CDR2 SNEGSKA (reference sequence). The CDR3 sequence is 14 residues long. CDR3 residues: CSALQFKGSYEQYF. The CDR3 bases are TGCAGTGCCCTTCAATTCAAGGGTTCCTACGAGCAGTACTTC.

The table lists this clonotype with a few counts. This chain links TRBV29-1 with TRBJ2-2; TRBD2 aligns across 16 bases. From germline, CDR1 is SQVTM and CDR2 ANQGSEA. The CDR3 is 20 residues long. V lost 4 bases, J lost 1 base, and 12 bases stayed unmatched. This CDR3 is CSVANPGLAGGPLNTGELFF. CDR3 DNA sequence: TGCAGCGTTGCGAATCCGGGACTAGCGGGAGGGCCATTGAACACCGGGGAGCTGTTTTTT.

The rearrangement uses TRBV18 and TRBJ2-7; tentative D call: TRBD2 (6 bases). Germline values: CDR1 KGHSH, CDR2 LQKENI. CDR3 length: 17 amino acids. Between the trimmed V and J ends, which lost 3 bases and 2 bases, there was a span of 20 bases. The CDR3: CASSPLHPPTGAYEQYV. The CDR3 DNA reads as TGTGCCAGCTCACCCCTACATCCCCCGACGGGGGCCTACGAGCAGTACGTC.

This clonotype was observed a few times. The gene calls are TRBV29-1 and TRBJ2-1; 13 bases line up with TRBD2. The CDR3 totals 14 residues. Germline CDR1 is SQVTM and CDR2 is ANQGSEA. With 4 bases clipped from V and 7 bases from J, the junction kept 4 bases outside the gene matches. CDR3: CSVALAGGTNEQFF. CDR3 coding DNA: TGCAGCGTTGCACTAGCGGGAGGGACGAATGAGCAGTTCTTC.

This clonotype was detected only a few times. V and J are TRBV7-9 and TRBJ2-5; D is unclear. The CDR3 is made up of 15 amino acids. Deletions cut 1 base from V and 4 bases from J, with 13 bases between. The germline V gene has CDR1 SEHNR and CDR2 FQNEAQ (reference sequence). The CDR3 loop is CASSLGGIRGETQYF. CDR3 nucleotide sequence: TGTGCCAGCAGCTTAGGTGGGATAAGAGGAGAGACCCAGTACTTC.

The CDR3 reads CASRPGPRYEQYF. The CDR3 DNA reads TGTGCCAGCAGACCCGGGCCACGCTACGAGCAGTACTTC. The chain carries TRBV6-5 and TRBJ2-7; D call uncertain. This CDR3 has 13 residues. Germline V CDR1 and CDR2: MNHEY, SVGAGI. Trimming removed 6 bases at V and 3 bases at J, with 12 bases between.

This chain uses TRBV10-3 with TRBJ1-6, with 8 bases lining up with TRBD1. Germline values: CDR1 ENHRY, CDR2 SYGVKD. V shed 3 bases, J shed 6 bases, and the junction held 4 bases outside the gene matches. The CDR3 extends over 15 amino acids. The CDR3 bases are TGTGCCATCAGTGAAAGGACAGGGAGTAATTCACCCCTCCACTTT. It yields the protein CAISERTGSNSPLHF.